This T cell receptor (beta chain) comes out of a study of metastatic and nonmetastatic thyroid tumors. Study-wide results and caveats: Reported TCR beta diversity, measured in blood and tumor, was significantly higher for malignant thyroid tumors than for benign nodules.

This clone occurred many times. Its specificity is not known. Thyroid surgery had not been preceded by any treatment in any patient. TCRdb re-called clones from the PCR reads using MiXCR. The data hold fewer than 15,000 clones, with over 20% observed a single time. The germline V gene has CDR1 SEHNR and CDR2 FQNEAQ (reference sequence). J gave up 6 bases and V 5 bases, and 6 bases lay outside the gene matches. The CDR3 spans 13 residues. V usage is TRBV7-9 and J usage is TRBJ1-2; TRBD1 matches 7 bases. Sequencing input: adjacent normal tissue. This receptor was identified in a female donor with papillary thyroid cancer or a benign thyroid nodule (not recorded which). Some clones in this sample may be carry-over from other donors' samples. The CDR3 is CASSPGQNDGYTF. Here the CDR3 DNA reads TGTGCCAGCAGCCCGGGACAGAACGATGGCTACACCTTC.